This T cell receptor beta chain is from a study of OX40 agonist ivuxolimab in advanced cancers. Overall study context: Enrolled patients in dose escalation had cancers that were hepatocellular carcinoma, melanoma, renal cell or head and neck cancer.

Remarks on this clone: As yet, its antigen is unknown.

This CDR3 has 15 residues. Trimming took 5 bases from V and 0 from J, leaving 11 bases between them. CDR1 is MNHEY, CDR2 SVGAGI, per germline. Libraries were prepared by immunoSEQ multiplex PCR; TCRdb keeps only in-frame clonotypes and omits some of them. The data hold 55,000 to 80,000 clones, with 70% to 90% observed a single time. Study outcomes and limitations: By week 6 at 0.1 to 3.0 mg/kg, blood CD4+ and CD8+ T cells had expanded clonally.

This sample comprised CD4+ or CD8+ T cells sorted from blood, obtained in a trial of the OX40 agonist ivuxolimab. The TCR originated in an adult with an advanced solid tumor such as melanoma, head and neck, liver or kidney cancer. The chain joins TRBV6-5 to TRBJ2-4; D gene unclear. CDR3 sequence reads: CASSAGFGAKNIQYF. The CDR3 DNA reads TGTGCCAGCAGTGCTGGGTTCGGAGCCAAAAACATTCAGTACTTC.